The 27 T cell receptor beta chains below all came from one sample that was sequenced in a study of T cells in Graves' hyperthyroidism and ophthalmopathy. Template material for amplifying TCR beta CDR3 regions consisted of RNA transcripts. A first-round RT-PCR of the TCR CDR3 used the HTBI primer set. TCRdb redid the calling of the multiplex PCR reads with MiXCR, one entry per CDR3 protein. The repertoire holds about 380,000 distinct CDR3 sequences, with about a fifth as singletons. Sequences were obtained from blood. The receptors here all came from a young man with Graves' ophthalmopathy.

This clonotype came up many times. The genes are TRBV11-1 and TRBJ1-2; TRBD1 agrees at 9 bases. This CDR3 has 13 residues. CDR1 and CDR2 (germline): SGHAT, FQDESV (reference sequence). With 6 bases clipped from V and 6 bases from J, the junction kept 5 bases outside the gene matches. This CDR3 is CASRRQGGDGYTF. The CDR3 region has the DNA TGTGCCAGCAGAAGACAGGGGGGGGATGGCTACACCTTC.

This clonotype showed up many times. The chain uses TRBV7-2 and TRBJ1-5; maybe TRBD1 (6 bases). Trimming left V 1 base short and J 3 bases short, with 10 bases between. Germline V lookup: CDR1 SGHTA, CDR2 FQGNSA. The CDR3 covers 15 residues. This CDR3 reads CASSLVGQNNQPQHF. The CDR3 nucleotides are TGTGCCAGCAGCTTAGTGGGACAAAACAATCAGCCCCAGCATTTT.

In this sample, this clonotype turned up many times. The chain combines TRBV20-1 with TRBJ2-5, with a possible D match to TRBD1 (6 bases). Germline loops: CDR1 DFQATT, CDR2 SNEGSKA (reference sequence). V was pared by 0 bases and J by 2 bases, with 13 bases between. The CDR3 runs 15 residues. The CDR3 DNA reads TGCAGTGCTAGAGATGTGGGGACATCGCAAGAGACCCAGTACTTC. Amino acid sequence: CSARDVGTSQETQYF.

Ten or more counts support this clonotype. The V gene is TRBV18, the J gene TRBJ1-6, with D possibly being TRBD1 (5 bases). Germline CDR1 is KGHSH and CDR2 is LQKENI. The CDR3 covers 14 residues. Trimming cost V 1 base and J 9 bases, with 10 bases left between them. The CDR3: CASSPLRDGSPLHF. The CDR3 DNA reads as TGTGCCAGCTCACCACTAAGGGACGGTTCACCCCTCCACTTT.

This clonotype was picked up a small number of times. The J gene is TRBJ2-5, the V gene TRBV27; maybe TRBD2 (6 bases). CDR1 and CDR2 (germline): MNHEY, SMNVEV (reference sequence). The ends were cut back, 1 base at V and 4 bases at J, with 10 bases in the middle. The CDR3 consists of 14 residues. CDR3 sequence: CASSLWGGRETQYF. Here the CDR3 DNA reads TGTGCCAGCAGTTTATGGGGAGGTAGAGAGACCCAGTACTTC.

This clonotype was seen a handful of times. The CDR3 region has the DNA TGTGCCAGCAGCCAAGACCCCCAGTGGGGGGGCACCGGGGAGCTGTTTTTT. It specifies CASSQDPQWGGTGELFF. V gene TRBV4-2 combines with J gene TRBJ2-2; 7 nucleotides agree with TRBD2. The trim removed 0 bases at V and 4 bases at J, leaving 8 bases unmatched. This CDR3 is built from 17 residues. CDR1 is LGHNA, CDR2 YNFKEQ, per germline.

The chain recombines TRBV20-1 with TRBJ2-5; 9 positions agree with TRBD2. CDR1 DFQATT and CDR2 SNEGSKA come from the germline V gene (reference sequence). The CDR3 runs to 15 residues. V shed 5 bases and J 4 bases; nucleotides not matched to a gene: 11. CDR3 DNA: TGCAGTGCTCCCGGGACTAGCCGGGGGGCAGAGACCCAGTACTTC. Translation: CSAPGTSRGAETQYF.

Many counts were recorded for this clonotype. The chain carries TRBV18 and TRBJ1-4; D is unresolved. Germline-derived CDR1 and CDR2 are KGHSH and LQKENI. V lost 3 bases and J 3 bases, leaving 8 bases between the germline ends. The CDR3 extends over 14 amino acids. CDR3 sequence reads: CASSPSVSNEKLFF. The CDR3 DNA reads TGTGCCAGCTCACCGTCGGTCTCTAATGAAAAACTGTTTTTT.

Only a few counts were recorded for this clonotype. The rearrangement uses TRBV4-1 and TRBJ1-1; D is uncertain. Germline V CDR1 and CDR2: MGHRA, YSYEKL. This CDR3 has 12 residues. Between the trimmed V and J ends, which lost 0 bases and 4 bases, there was a span of 3 bases. CDR3 DNA sequence: TGCGCCAGCAGCCAAGACGGCACTGAAGCTTTCTTT. This translates into CASSQDGTEAFF.

This clonotype was observed a handful of times. V and J are TRBV10-3 and TRBJ2-5; D perhaps matches TRBD2 (7 bases). V was pared by 3 bases and J by 5 bases, with 16 bases between. Germline loops: CDR1 ENHRY, CDR2 SYGVKD. CDR3 length: 15 amino acids. The CDR3: CAISDEGGTRETQYF. Written as DNA, the CDR3 is TGTGCCATCAGTGATGAGGGGGGGACCCGGGAGACCCAGTACTTC.

This clonotype showed up just once. J is TRBJ2-1 and V is TRBV9; D is uncertain. CDR1 is SGDLS, CDR2 YYNGEE, per germline. CDR3 length: 14 residues. The ends were cut back, 4 bases at V and 8 bases at J, with 16 bases in the middle. CDR3 in DNA: TGTGCCAGCAGCCCCAGGAGCCGTTTGGATGAGCAGTTCTTC. Its protein is CASSPRSRLDEQFF. The whole variable domain, remainder taken from reference TRBV9 and TRBJ2-1, is DSGVTQTPKHLITATGQRVTLRCSPRSGDLSVYWYQQSLDQGLQFLIQYYNGEERAKGNILERFSAQQFPDLHSELNLSSLELGDSALYFCASSPRSRLDEQFFGPGTRLTVL.

This clonotype was seen repeatedly, ten times or more. V usage is TRBV3-1 and J usage is TRBJ2-1; tentative D call: TRBD2 (5 bases). The germline CDR1 and CDR2 sequences are LGHDT and YNNKEL (reference sequence). The CDR3 length is 15 residues. The V end lost 2 bases, the J end lost 7 bases, and 15 bases lay between the germline ends. This CDR3 reads CASSQRTGMPNEQFF. CDR3 coding DNA: TGTGCCAGCAGCCAACGAACGGGGATGCCGAATGAGCAGTTCTTC.

This clonotype has a handful of counts. The CDR3 DNA reads as TGTGCCACCAGCAGAGAAGCGGGGGTGGGGGCAACGCAGTATTTT. Its translation is CATSREAGVGATQYF. The chain couples TRBV15 to TRBJ2-3, with 8 bases fitting TRBD2. V shed 0 bases, J shed 9 bases, and the junction held 8 bases outside the gene matches. The length of the CDR3 is 15 residues. CDR1 and CDR2 from the germline V gene are LNHNV and YYDKDF (reference sequence).

This clonotype showed up many times. The chain joins TRBV3-1 to TRBJ1-1; D is possibly TRBD1 (6 bases). With 5 bases removed from V and 1 base from J, the gap between germline ends came to 11 bases. Germline values: CDR1 LGHDT, CDR2 YNNKEL (reference sequence). CDR3 length: 14 amino acids. CDR3 sequence reads: CASSSGGANTEAFF. The CDR3 DNA reads TGTGCCAGCAGCTCCGGGGGGGCGAACACTGAAGCTTTCTTT.

V is TRBV10-3 and J is TRBJ2-1; TRBD2 might be the D (6 bases). Germline lookup yields CDR1 ENHRY and CDR2 SYGVKD. The CDR3 consists of 13 residues. Trimming took 7 bases from V and 7 from J, leaving 14 bases between them. CDR3 DNA sequence: TGTGCCATCAACCCCGTTGGGGGGAATGAGCAGTTCTTC. This gives the protein CAINPVGGNEQFF.

The sample holds a few counts of this clonotype. This chain uses TRBV7-9 with TRBJ1-1; TRBD1 aligns across 9 bases. The CDR3 has 16 amino acids. CDR1 and CDR2 from the germline V gene are SEHNR and FQNEAQ (reference sequence). J gave up 4 bases and V 5 bases, and 11 bases lay outside the gene matches. CDR3: CASSQNWDRASTEAFF. The CDR3 DNA follows: TGTGCCAGCAGCCAAAATTGGGACAGGGCGAGCACTGAAGCTTTCTTT.

This clonotype was seen more than once but under ten times. The rearrangement uses TRBV5-1 and TRBJ2-6; D might be TRBD1 (7 bases). Germline CDR1 SGHRS, CDR2 YFSETQ. The CDR3 length is 16 residues. Deletions cut 7 bases from V and 4 bases from J, with 18 bases between. The CDR3 region is CASLGRGALGANVLTF. As DNA, the CDR3 is TGCGCCAGCCTCGGCAGGGGGGCCCTGGGGGCCAACGTCCTGACTTTC. Together with reference TRBV5-1 and TRBJ2-6, the CDR3 gives the full variable domain: KAGVTQTPRYLIKTRGQQVTLSCSPISGHRSVSWYQQTPGQGLQFLFEYFSETQRNKGNFPGRFSGRQFSNSRSEMNVSTLELGDSALYLCASLGRGALGANVLTFGAGSRLTVL.

This clonotype appeared a few times. This chain joins TRBV9 and TRBJ1-1; D not certain. V was pared by 4 bases and J by 0 bases, with 16 bases between. The CDR3 runs 16 residues. The germline gives CDR1 SGDLS, CDR2 YYNGEE. CDR3 residues: CASSPQIETVNTEAFF. The CDR3 DNA reads TGTGCCAGCAGCCCCCAAATCGAGACGGTGAACACTGAAGCTTTCTTT.

This clonotype was recorded a few times. The chain has TRBV10-3 and TRBJ2-6; D is undetermined. Between the trimmed V and J ends, which lost 8 bases and 2 bases, there was a span of 13 bases. The CDR3 runs to 15 residues. Germline CDR1 and CDR2: ENHRY and SYGVKD. The CDR3 here is CAIDSSLPGANVLTF. The CDR3 region has the DNA TGTGCCATCGACTCGAGCCTTCCTGGGGCCAACGTCCTGACTTTC.

The chain uses TRBV29-1 and TRBJ2-5, with D perhaps TRBD1 (6 bases). This CDR3 has 15 residues. Trimming left V 0 bases short and J 4 bases short, with 15 bases between. CDR1 and CDR2 (germline): SQVTM, ANQGSEA. In DNA form, the CDR3 reads TGCAGCGTTGAAGATGGGCCAGGGGTCGGAGAGACCCAGTACTTC. Translating gives CSVEDGPGVGETQYF.

This clonotype was recorded many times. The chain employs TRBV12-3 or TRBV12-4 and TRBJ2-3; D unresolved. CDR3 length equals 12 residues. The V gene lost 10 bases and the J gene lost 1 base, with 9 bases spanning the gap. In DNA, the CDR3 is TGTGCCACCTCTGGAGGCACAGATACGCAGTATTTT. This gives the protein CATSGGTDTQYF.

The rearrangement joins TRBV20-1 to TRBJ2-1; no clear D. Trimming took 3 bases from V and 2 from J, leaving 14 bases between them. Germline CDR1 is DFQATT and CDR2 is SNEGSKA (reference sequence). The CDR3 has 15 amino acids. CDR3 sequence reads: CSASPDSQPYNEQFF. CDR3 DNA: TGCAGTGCTAGCCCTGACTCGCAACCCTACAATGAGCAGTTCTTC.

This clonotype was recorded at least ten times. The chain uses TRBV7-9 and TRBJ2-1, with a tentative D call TRBD2 (6 bases). The CDR3 length is 16 residues. From germline, CDR1 is SEHNR and CDR2 FQNEAQ (reference sequence). V shed 1 base and J shed 4 bases, with 14 bases lying between them. CDR3 protein: CASSLDGGSAYNEQFF. In DNA form, the CDR3 reads TGTGCCAGCAGCTTAGACGGGGGAAGTGCGTACAATGAGCAGTTCTTC.

This clonotype was detected only a few times. The chain combines TRBV11-2 with TRBJ2-2; no clear D gene. Germline lookup yields CDR1 SGHAT and CDR2 FQNNGV. Trimming stripped 7 bases from V and 6 bases from J, with 12 bases between. The CDR3 runs to 13 residues. DNA of the CDR3: TGTGCCAGCACCCCTTACGCCTCCGGGGAGCTGTTTTTT. Its translation: CASTPYASGELFF.

This clonotype came up many times. This sequence joins TRBV11-1 and TRBJ2-3, with D maybe TRBD2 (7 bases). The V gene's germline CDR1 is SGHAT and CDR2 FQDESV (reference sequence). Trimming removed 0 bases at V and 2 bases at J, with 15 bases between. The CDR3 length is 17 residues. The CDR3 sequence: CASSLALGGGHTDTQYF. The DNA for the CDR3 is TGTGCCAGCAGCTTAGCGCTGGGGGGGGGCCACACAGATACGCAGTATTTT.

This clonotype has ten or more counts. The chain couples TRBV6-1 to TRBJ2-1; perhaps D is TRBD1 or TRBD2 (5 bases each). Trimming took 5 bases from V and 8 from J, leaving 16 bases between them. Germline lookup yields CDR1 MNHNS and CDR2 SASEGT. The CDR3 length is 14 residues. The CDR3 region is CASSSPGEGDEQFF. The CDR3 region has the DNA TGTGCCAGCAGTTCCCCCGGGGAAGGGGATGAGCAGTTCTTC.

The V gene is TRBV5-1, the J gene TRBJ1-2; perhaps TRBD1 as D (6 bases). Trimming stripped 4 bases from V and 6 bases from J, with 13 bases between. This CDR3 contains 13 residues. CDR1 and CDR2 from the germline V gene are SGHRS and YFSETQ. The CDR3 nucleotides are TGCGCCAGCAGCCCCGCAGGGGCTGATGGCTACACCTTC. Its translation: CASSPAGADGYTF.